This T cell receptor (beta chain) was recorded in a study of T cell responses to AZD1222 COVID-19 vaccine (dated by TCRdb to the early 2020s). Regarding the research as a whole: AZD1222 recipients with second doses at about 4 weeks or about 12 weeks were pooled, because spike-specific TCR depth and breadth did not differ between schedules. Trial participants were enrolled by age into 18-55, 56-69 and 70-plus year subgroups, with around 150, 28 and 57 TCR-sequenced participants respectively. A total of 233 trial participants underwent TCR sequencing, of whom 200 to 220 received two doses of AZD1222 and some 26 received two doses of the MenACWY control vaccine. What the research found in general, with its limitations: No day 14 peak-response samples were available, so repertoires were characterized only after the peak T cell response. Conclusions about previously exposed vaccinees were limited because only six AZD1222 recipients were SARS-CoV-2 seropositive at baseline. The 56-69-year group was small, and its depth increase did not reach significance, likely because of low power. Most participants were white British and females outnumbered males, and the authors suggested that clonal diversity may have been underestimated. After two AZD1222 doses, spike-specific TCR breadth and depth were significantly higher than at day 0 and than in MenACWY recipients. Reportedly, almost half of the unique spike-specific TCRs recognized epitopes lying outside the regions that are mutated in the B.1.351 and B.1.1.7 variants. The vaccine-associated CD4 TCRs covered the entire spike protein, and the dominant responses fell in regions 160-218 and 743-854.

What the time point label conveys for this sample: baseline before first vaccination. Vaccinee samples were obtained from the UK trials COV001 and COV002, which included a single-blind randomized controlled phase 2/3 trial of AZD1222 (ChAdOx1 nCoV-19) in healthy adults. For TCRbeta chain sequencing, PBMC samples were collected from trial participants at day 0 and at day 28 after the second dose. Turning to this clone: Its antigen is not yet known. The input lacks base qualities; no much larger clone sits a single base away.

The CDR3 regions of human TCRbeta chains were analyzed by immunosequencing. Turning to the authors' computational methods: TCRs in the repertoires were matched against a reference library of SARS-CoV-2-specific TCRs that had been generated with the MIRA antigen-specificity platform. Breadth meant the fraction of unique TCRs that were SARS-CoV-2-associated, whereas depth meant the fraction of total T cells that were SARS-CoV-2-associated. Using the MIRA data, each spike-specific TCR was assigned both to the spike region to which the TCR was reactive and to a CD4 or CD8 class. Log10-transformed breadth and depth values were compared by one-way ANOVA with Sidak's multiple comparisons tests. The immuneACCESS repertoire file appears here via TCRdb, limited to in-frame rearrangements. These files lack a portion of the clones; in checked studies, under half of the deficit traces to unresolved V genes, and the cause of the others is not known. V and J calls and clone size come straight from that table; D and trimming were deduced from the DNA. In all, the sample holds around 110,000 clones, and roughly 87% of those were seen once. Around 7% of the sample goes to the ten largest clones.

The TCR originated in an adult in good health. The sample in question was peripheral blood, obtained on day 0 of AZD1222 vaccination.

The DNA sequence follows: TGTGCCAGCAGTTACTCGTTTGACAGTACCTACGAGCAGTACTTC. This is translated as CASSYSFDSTYEQYF. Here the chain combines TRBV6-5 and TRBJ2-7, and TRBD1 may be the D gene, going by 5 matching bases. Between the V and J ends, shortened by 0 bases and 2 bases respectively, the junction contains 11 bases. The cysteine opens and the phenylalanine closes a CDR3 of 15 amino acids. Just CDR3 DNA is preserved here, 45 bases in frame from base 1. CDR1 and CDR2 are read off the germline V gene as MNHEY and SVGAGI.